This T cell receptor beta chain was found in a study of OX40 agonist ivuxolimab in advanced cancers. Study at large: Three patients got partial responses; one had hepatocellular carcinoma and two had cutaneous melanoma.

Sequencing used immunoSEQ multiplex PCR; TCRdb keeps in-frame clones, though not all of them. The table has some 40,000 clones, 85% seen once. The sample here was CD4+ or CD8+ T cells sorted from blood, taken in a trial of the OX40 agonist ivuxolimab. This receptor was identified in an adult with an advanced solid tumor such as melanoma, head and neck, liver or kidney cancer.

The CDR3 region has the DNA TGTGCCAGCAGCTTAGCGGGTCGGAGAGGAGAGACCCAGTACTTC. The encoded protein is CASSLAGRRGETQYF. The chain employs TRBV7-7 and TRBJ2-5; D is uncertain. From germline, CDR1 is SSHAT and CDR2 FNYEAQ (reference sequence). V lost 0 bases and J 4 bases, leaving 12 bases between the germline ends. The CDR3 totals 15 residues.